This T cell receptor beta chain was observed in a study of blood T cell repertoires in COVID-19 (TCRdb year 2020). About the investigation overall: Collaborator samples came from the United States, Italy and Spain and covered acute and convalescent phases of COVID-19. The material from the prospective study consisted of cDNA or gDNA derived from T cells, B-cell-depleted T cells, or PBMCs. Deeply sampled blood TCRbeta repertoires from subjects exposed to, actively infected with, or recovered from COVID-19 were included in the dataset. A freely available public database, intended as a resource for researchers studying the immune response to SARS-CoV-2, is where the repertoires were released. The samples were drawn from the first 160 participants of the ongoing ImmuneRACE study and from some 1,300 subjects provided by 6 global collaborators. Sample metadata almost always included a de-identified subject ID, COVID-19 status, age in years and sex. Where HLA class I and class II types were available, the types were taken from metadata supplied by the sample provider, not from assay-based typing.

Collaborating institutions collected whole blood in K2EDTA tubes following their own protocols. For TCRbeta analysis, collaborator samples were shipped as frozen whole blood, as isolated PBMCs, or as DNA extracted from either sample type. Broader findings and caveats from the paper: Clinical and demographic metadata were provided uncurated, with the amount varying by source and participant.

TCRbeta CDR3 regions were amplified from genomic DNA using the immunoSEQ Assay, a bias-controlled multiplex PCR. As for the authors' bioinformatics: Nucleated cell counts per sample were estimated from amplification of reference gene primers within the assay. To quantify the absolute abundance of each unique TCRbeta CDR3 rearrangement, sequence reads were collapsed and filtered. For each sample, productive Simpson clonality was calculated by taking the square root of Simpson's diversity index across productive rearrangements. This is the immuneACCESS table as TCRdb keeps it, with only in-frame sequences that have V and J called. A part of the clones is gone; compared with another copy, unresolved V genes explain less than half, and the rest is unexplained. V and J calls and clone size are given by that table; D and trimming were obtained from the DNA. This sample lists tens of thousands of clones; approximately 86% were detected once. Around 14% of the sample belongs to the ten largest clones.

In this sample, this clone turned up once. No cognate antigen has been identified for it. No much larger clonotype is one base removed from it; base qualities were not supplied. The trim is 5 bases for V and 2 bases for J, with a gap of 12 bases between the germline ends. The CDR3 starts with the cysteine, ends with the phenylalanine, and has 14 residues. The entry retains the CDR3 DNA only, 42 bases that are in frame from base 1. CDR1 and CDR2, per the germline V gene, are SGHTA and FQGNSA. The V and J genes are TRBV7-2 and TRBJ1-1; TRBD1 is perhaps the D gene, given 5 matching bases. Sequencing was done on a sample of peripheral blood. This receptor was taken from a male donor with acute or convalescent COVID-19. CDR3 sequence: CASSPRTYNTEAFF. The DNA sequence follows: TGTGCCAGCAGCCCTAGGACATATAACACTGAAGCTTTCTTT.